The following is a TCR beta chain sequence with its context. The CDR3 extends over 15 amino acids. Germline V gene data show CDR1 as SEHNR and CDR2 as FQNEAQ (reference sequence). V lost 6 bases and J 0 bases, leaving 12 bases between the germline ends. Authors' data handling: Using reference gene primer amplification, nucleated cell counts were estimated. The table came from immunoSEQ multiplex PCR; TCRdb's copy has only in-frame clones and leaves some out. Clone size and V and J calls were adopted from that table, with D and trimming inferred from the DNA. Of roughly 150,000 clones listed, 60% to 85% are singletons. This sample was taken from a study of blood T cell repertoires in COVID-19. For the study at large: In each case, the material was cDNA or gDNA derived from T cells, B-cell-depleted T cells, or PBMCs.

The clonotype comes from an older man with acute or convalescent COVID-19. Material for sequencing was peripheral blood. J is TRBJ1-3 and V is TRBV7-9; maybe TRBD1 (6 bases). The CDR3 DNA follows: TGTGCCAGCAGAGACACAGGGAGCTCTGGAAACACCATATATTTT. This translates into CASRDTGSSGNTIYF.